Shown below are 22 T cell receptor beta chains from a single sample sequenced in a study of CD8+ T cells in alopecia areata. RNA was extracted and reverse transcribed into cDNA as the sequencing template. Profiled with immunoSEQ multiplex PCR; TCRdb holds only in-frame clones, not every one. The sample was found to contain more than 250,000 clones, and every one recurs. The study sorted pooled cutaneous lymph node cells by CD4, CD8alpha, NKG2D, NKG2ACE and other markers. Sequencing was carried out using CD4+ T cells sorted from a lymph node. The origin of the receptors is a C3H/HeJ mouse with alopecia areata. MHC haplotype of the mouse line: H2-k.

Comments on this clone: Gene names follow the mouse nomenclature. The DNA ends 4 residues before the CDR3 does, and the rest of the CDR3 is filled in from the germline J gene. Different DNA sequences within this sample yield the same CDR3. This chain joins TRBV13-1 and TRBJ2-7; 13 bases line up with TRBD2. CDR3 length: 15 amino acids. Germline-derived CDR1 and CDR2 are NSHNY and SYGAGN. With 3 bases clipped from V and 3 bases from J, the junction kept 3 bases outside the gene matches. The CDR3 DNA, read in part, is TGTGCCAGCAGTGGGACTGGGGGGGCGGGCTAT. Amino acid sequence: CASSGTGGAGY. The entire CDR3 protein is CASSGTGGAGYEQYF.

As to this clone: Genes and germline are mouse. The read ends 4 residues before the CDR3 terminus; that terminus is restored from the germline J gene. The rearrangement links TRBV13-1 to TRBJ2-5; 7 nucleotides match TRBD1. This CDR3 contains 14 residues. The germline CDR1 and CDR2 sequences are NSHNY and SYGAGN. Incomplete CDR3 DNA: TGTGCCAGCAGTGATCTGACAGGGTGGGAC. Residues: CASSDLTGWD. The full CDR3 protein reads CASSDLTGWDTQYF.

On this clone: The genes are named according to mouse. Coverage ceases 4 residues before the CDR3 finishes, and the germline J gene fills in the end. This sequence joins TRBV5 and TRBJ2-1; TRBD2 matches 14 bases. CDR3 length: 16 amino acids. Looked up from germline, CDR1 is LGHNA and CDR2 is YNLKQL (reference sequence). CDR3 DNA (partial): TGTGCCAGCAGCCCCACGGGACTGGGGGGGCGCTCT. Its protein is CASSPTGLGGRS. The CDR3 reads in full as CASSPTGLGGRSEQFF.

As for this clone: The genes and germline here are from mouse. The observed sequence ends 4 residues before the CDR3 terminus, with the missing tail filled in from the germline J gene. The chain joins TRBV1 to TRBJ2-2; a possible D gene is TRBD1 (6 bases). The CDR3 has 17 amino acids. V was clipped by 0 bases and J by 2 bases, with 13 bases between them. Germline CDR1 and CDR2: NSQYPW and LRSPGD (reference sequence). CDR3 loop: CTCSAERGKGNTGQLYF. CDR3 DNA, as far as it was read: TGCACCTGCAGTGCAGAGAGGGGGAAGGGCAACACCGGG. The entire variable domain, with the rest obtained from reference TRBV1 and TRBJ2-2, is as follows: VTLLEQNPRWRLVPRGQAVNLRCILKNSQYPWMSWYQQDLQKQLQWLFTLRSPGDKEVKSLPGADYLATRVTDTELRLQVANMSQGRTLYCTCSAERGKGNTGQLYFGEGSKLTVL.

Worth noting for this clone: These gene names are mouse names. Read data end 4 residues before the CDR3 end; the end is taken from the germline J gene. The chain is built from TRBV13-1 and TRBJ2-2; perhaps TRBD1 as D (6 bases). CDR1 NSHNY and CDR2 SYGAGN come from the germline V gene. This CDR3 is 16 amino acids long. V was trimmed by 0 bases and J by 4 bases, leaving 13 bases between them. Incomplete CDR3 DNA: TGTGCCAGCAGTGATGCGCCAGGGGACGTCACCGGG. It is translated as CASSDAPGDVTG. The whole CDR3 reads CASSDAPGDVTGQLYF.

Regarding this clone: The gene names here belong to mouse. The read ends 4 residues early relative to the CDR3; the germline J gene fills the gap. The rearrangement uses TRBV2 and TRBJ2-1; 10 bases match TRBD2. CDR3 length equals 14 residues. Germline-derived CDR1 and CDR2 are LGHNA and YSYQKL. CDR3 bases read: TGTGCCAGCAGCCAAAGACTGGGGGGACCT. This gives the protein CASSQRLGGP. The entire CDR3 is CASSQRLGGPEQFF.

For this clone: The gene names given are mouse names. The read ends 4 residues early relative to the CDR3; the germline J gene fills the gap. The rearrangement uses TRBV19 and TRBJ2-5; 12 bases line up with TRBD1. The CDR3 covers 14 residues. Germline V gives CDR1 FNHDT, CDR2 SITEND (reference sequence). The covered CDR3 bases are TGTGCCAGCAGTAGGGGACAGGGGGCCGAC. This sequence encodes CASSRGQGAD. The whole CDR3 protein reads CASSRGQGADTQYF.

This clone was counted between two and nine times. Gene names denote mouse genes. The read finishes 4 residues shy of the CDR3 end, and the germline J gene is used to complete it. The same CDR3 also results from other DNA sequences found in this sample. J is TRBJ2-3 and V is TRBV1; weak D call: TRBD1 (6 bases). Trimming pared 3 bases from V and 0 bases from J, leaving 10 bases between. CDR1 and CDR2 from the germline V gene are NSQYPW and LRSPGD (reference sequence). This CDR3 contains 15 residues. This CDR3 reads CTCSAGTPSAETLYF. CDR3 DNA, as far as it was read: TGCACCTGCAGTGCGGGGACACCTAGTGCAGAA.

This clone has only a few counts. Each gene name is a mouse one. The read gets to within 4 residues of the CDR3 end, and the germline J gene fills in the rest. The chain combines TRBV13-1 with TRBJ2-5; 11 nucleotides match TRBD2. CDR1 is NSHNY, CDR2 SYGAGN, per germline. Trimming took 0 bases from V and 2 from J; bases not matched to a gene: 5. This CDR3 has 17 amino acids. The CDR3 region is CASSDDWGGSGQDTQYF. The sequenced part of the CDR3 DNA is TGTGCCAGCAGTGATGACTGGGGGGGCTCGGGCCAAGAC.

This clone was found a few times. All gene names here are mouse names. The CDR3 reads CASSNWGGADTQYF. The part of the CDR3 DNA that was read is TGTGCCAGCAGCAACTGGGGGGGCGCGGAC. This chain links TRBV19 with TRBJ2-5; 11 bases are a match to TRBD2. The CDR3 goes on 4 residues after the read ends, and that part is filled in from the germline J gene. Germline CDR1 FNHDT, CDR2 SITEND (reference sequence). The CDR3 covers 14 residues.

This clone was observed a few times. Here the gene names and germline are mouse. The CDR3 end is not reached by the read, which stops 4 residues before it; the germline J gene fills it in. The chain has TRBV14 and TRBJ2-5, with D perhaps matching TRBD2 (6 bases). This CDR3 comprises 14 residues. Germline V gene lookup returns CDR1 SGHDT and CDR2 FRDEAV. The V gene lost 2 bases and the J gene lost 2 bases, with 9 bases spanning the gap. The sequenced CDR3 bases are TGTGCCAGCAGTTTGTGGGGGTCCCAAGAC. Translation: CASSLWGSQD. The full CDR3 protein reads CASSLWGSQDTQYF.

On this clone: The gene symbols are mouse symbols. This CDR3 reads CASSEWGGVVAETLYF. CDR3 DNA, as far as it was read: TGTGCCAGCAGTGAATGGGGGGGCGTTGTTGCAGAA. The chain has TRBV13-3 and TRBJ2-3; 9 bases agree with TRBD2. The sequenced fragment ends 4 residues before the CDR3 boundary, so the rest is inferred from the germline J gene. The length of the CDR3 is 16 residues. Germline trimming cut 2 bases from V and 2 bases from J; bases unmatched to any gene: 6. Germline CDR1 reads NNHDY; CDR2 reads SYVADS.

This clone was detected a few times. Each gene name is a mouse one. The read finishes 4 residues shy of the CDR3 end, and the germline J gene is used to complete it. The chain links TRBV19 to TRBJ1-2, with TRBD1 identical over 8 bases. Trimming at V came to 1 base and at J to 4 bases, leaving 6 bases not matched to a gene. CDR3 size: 15 residues. The germline V gene has CDR1 FNHDT and CDR2 SITEND (reference sequence). The CDR3 sequence: CASSITRGQSSDYTF. CDR3 DNA, as far as it was read: TGTGCCAGCAGTATAACCAGGGGGCAGAGCTCC.

As concerns this clone: Gene names denote mouse genes. Coverage ceases 4 residues before the CDR3 finishes, and the germline J gene fills in the end. The genes are TRBV5 and TRBJ2-7, with no clear D. V lost 0 bases, J lost 0 bases, and 12 bases lay in between. CDR1 is LGHNA, CDR2 YNLKQL, per germline (reference sequence). The length of the CDR3 is 16 residues. The CDR3 spells CASSQDLSGSSYEQYF. CDR3 DNA, as far as it was read: TGTGCCAGCAGCCAAGATCTTTCTGGTAGCTCCTAT.

The sample holds a few counts of this clone. Mouse gene names and germline throughout. The read terminates 4 residues ahead of where the CDR3 ends, so the germline J gene completes it. The chain joins TRBV13-2 to TRBJ1-1; tentative D call: TRBD1 (5 bases). In germline, CDR1 is NNHNN, CDR2 SYGAGS (reference sequence). The CDR3 covers 13 residues. CDR3 DNA (partial): TGTGCCAGCGGTGTCGACTGGGGGGGA. Amino acids: CASGVDWGG. The whole CDR3 reads CASGVDWGGEVFF.

This clone was counted a few times. Gene names and germline refer to mouse. Read sequence stops 4 residues before the CDR3 end, and the germline J gene provides the missing end. V and J are TRBV5 and TRBJ2-5; 10 nucleotides line up with TRBD1. CDR1 is LGHNA and CDR2 is YNLKQL in the germline V gene (reference sequence). The CDR3 runs 14 residues. Incomplete CDR3 DNA: TGTGCCAGCAGCCAATTGGACAGGGGGGAC. This codes for CASSQLDRGD. The entire CDR3 reads CASSQLDRGDTQYF.

This clone was picked up a small number of times. Genes here carry mouse names. The CDR3 extends 3 residues past the end of the read, so its final part is completed from the germline J gene. This rearrangement joins TRBV19 to TRBJ1-6; 7 bases align to TRBD1. TRBJ1-6 is reported as an ORF; its role is uncertain. CDR1 FNHDT and CDR2 SITEND come from the germline V gene (reference sequence). Trimming took 5 bases from V and 2 from J; bases not matched to a gene: 4. CDR3 length equals 15 residues. The CDR3 spells CASRPTGTYNSPLYF. The DNA read from the CDR3 is TGTGCCAGCAGGCCGACAGGGACCTATAATTCGCCC.

Comment on this clone: Germline and genes: mouse. The read falls 3 residues short of the CDR3 end, and the missing part is taken from the germline J gene. The chain uses TRBV13-1 and TRBJ1-6; 8 nucleotides line up with TRBD1. TRBJ1-6 is an open reading frame whose function is uncertain. This CDR3 contains 16 residues. Germline V gene sequence: CDR1 NSHNY, CDR2 SYGAGN. V was clipped by 4 bases and J by 3 bases; unmatched bases: 6. The sequenced part of the CDR3 DNA is TGTGCCAGCAGTCTTCCAGGGGGCGGCTATAATTCGCCC. It translates to CASSLPGGGYNSP. The CDR3, in full, reads CASSLPGGGYNSPLYF.

The table lists this clone with a few counts. Gene names follow the mouse nomenclature. Sequencing ends 4 residues short of the CDR3 end; the germline J gene provides the rest. The chain employs TRBV1 and TRBJ2-4; D is perhaps TRBD2 (7 bases). Germline loops: CDR1 NSQYPW, CDR2 LRSPGD (reference sequence). Trimming stripped 0 bases from V and 1 base from J, with 14 bases between. The CDR3 covers 17 residues. Incomplete CDR3 DNA: TGCACCTGCAGTGCAGATGGGGGGCGCGGGGGTCAAAAC. This gives the protein CTCSADGGRGGQN. The full CDR3 protein reads CTCSADGGRGGQNTLYF.

This clone was seen more than once but under ten times. The germline and genes are mouse ones. The read ends 4 residues before the CDR3 terminus; that terminus is restored from the germline J gene. The chain couples TRBV13-1 to TRBJ1-1; 7 bases fit TRBD1. Germline CDR1 NSHNY, CDR2 SYGAGN. The CDR3 consists of 10 residues. CDR3 residues: CAEGDREVFF. The covered CDR3 bases are TGTGCCGAGGGGGACAGA.

To note about this clone: Each gene name is a mouse one. The read is 4 residues too short to cover the CDR3 end, so that end is filled in from the germline J gene. Other nucleotide sequences in the sample specify the same CDR3. The rearrangement links TRBV13-1 to TRBJ2-3; 7 bases map to TRBD2. The CDR3 totals 15 residues. The germline V gene has CDR1 NSHNY and CDR2 SYGAGN. V shed 0 bases, J shed 3 bases, and the junction held 4 bases outside the gene matches. CDR3 DNA (partial): TGTGCCAGCAGTGATGCACGGGGGGGGGCAGAA. It yields the protein CASSDARGGAE. The CDR3, in full, reads CASSDARGGAETLYF.

This clone showed up just a few times. Gene names follow the mouse nomenclature. With the read ending 4 residues before the CDR3 end, the germline J gene is used to fill in that end. Within the sample, other DNA sequences also encode this same CDR3. V is TRBV13-1 and J is TRBJ2-7; D is possibly TRBD2 (6 bases). The V end was cut by 1 base, the J end by 3 bases, with 11 bases between. Looked up from germline, CDR1 is NSHNY and CDR2 is SYGAGN. The CDR3 runs 14 residues. This chain's CDR3 is CASSDSGGIYEQYF. The sequenced part of the CDR3 DNA is TGTGCCAGCAGTGATTCCGGGGGGATCTAT.